This is a list of T cell receptor beta chains from one sample in a study of T cell responses to AZD1222 COVID-19 vaccine. Method: immunoSEQ multiplex PCR; TCRdb's copy keeps in-frame clones and lacks some. The profile shows over 110,000 clones, roughly 90% of them singletons. The sample in question was peripheral blood, obtained on day 0 of AZD1222 vaccination. The receptors derive from an adult in good health. Each CDR3 is given with its conserved first and last residue. D genes are given only for firm matches. The size field is filled for only some rows; it gives once, few, many or a size class.

d_gene	v_gene	j_gene	abundance	len	CDR3aa	CDR3nt
TRBD1	TRBV19	TRBJ1-2	NA	13	CASSKQGASGYTF	TGTGCCAGTAGCAAACAGGGGGCATCTGGCTACACCTTC
NA	TRBV2	TRBJ1-5	NA	14	CASSERAGGQPQHF	TGTGCCAGCAGTGAACGGGCTGGAGGTCAGCCCCAGCATTTT
NA	TRBV5-1	TRBJ2-1	once	13	CASSLGPNNEQFF	TGCGCCAGCAGCTTGGGGCCCAACAATGAGCAGTTCTTC
NA	TRBV2	TRBJ1-3	NA	13	CASIPGPGNTIYF	TGTGCCAGCATTCCAGGTCCTGGAAACACCATATATTTT
TRBD2	TRBV7-8	TRBJ2-2	NA	17	CASSLQAGGPYTGELFF	TGTGCCAGCAGCTTACAAGCGGGAGGCCCCTACACCGGGGAGCTGTTTTTT
NA	TRBV19	TRBJ2-3	NA	14	CASSVDFSTDTQYF	TGTGCCAGTAGTGTAGATTTTAGCACAGATACGCAGTATTTT
TRBD2	TRBV6-1	TRBJ2-1	NA	13	CASSEEVLADPFF	TGTGCCAGCAGTGAAGAGGTACTAGCGGATCCGTTCTTC
TRBD2	TRBV30	TRBJ2-7	NA	12	CAWTSGGYEQYF	TGTGCCTGGACCAGCGGGGGATACGAGCAGTACTTC
TRBD1	TRBV5-6	TRBJ1-4	NA	15	CASSLKEGANEKLFF	TGTGCCAGCAGCCTTAAGGAGGGGGCGAATGAAAAACTGTTTTTT
TRBD2	TRBV7-9	TRBJ2-7	NA	13	CASSKSGTYEQYF	TGTGCCAGCAGCAAGAGCGGGACCTACGAGCAGTACTTC
NA	TRBV9	TRBJ2-5	NA	16	CASSAPSTKGNVTQYF	TGTGCCAGCAGCGCCCCTTCGACTAAAGGTAACGTTACCCAGTACTTC
TRBD2	TRBV6-5	TRBJ2-7	NA	15	CASSYSGGSSYEQYF	TGTGCCAGCAGTTACTCGGGAGGGAGCTCCTACGAGCAGTACTTC
NA	TRBV19	TRBJ1-5	once	13	CASSIAPHQPQHF	TGTGCCAGTAGTATAGCCCCCCATCAGCCCCAGCATTTT
TRBD1	TRBV5-6	TRBJ1-1	NA	17	CASSLLRQGAENTEAFF	TGTGCCAGCAGCCTACTCCGACAGGGGGCTGAGAACACTGAAGCTTTCTTT
NA	TRBV4-2	TRBJ1-1	NA	15	CASSQSDRMNTEAFF	TGTGCCAGCAGCCAATCCGACAGGATGAACACTGAAGCTTTCTTT
TRBD1	TRBV7-9	TRBJ1-2	NA	16	CASSLHGTGLNYGYTF	TGTGCCAGCAGCTTACATGGGACAGGACTTAACTATGGCTACACCTTC
NA	TRBV28	TRBJ1-2	NA	13	CASRGGLHYGYTF	TGTGCCAGCAGGGGAGGACTTCACTATGGCTACACCTTC
TRBD1	TRBV9	TRBJ2-5	few	15	CASSVQGQGQETQYF	TGTGCCAGCAGCGTACAAGGACAGGGGCAAGAGACCCAGTACTTC
NA	TRBV6-5	TRBJ1-1	NA	13	CASSSDQTGEAFF	TGTGCCAGCAGTTCTGACCAAACGGGTGAAGCTTTCTTT
NA	TRBV28	TRBJ1-2	NA	13	CASTSVEGYGYTF	TGTGCCAGCACTTCGGTGGAGGGCTATGGCTACACCTTC
NA	TRBV11-2	TRBJ2-1	NA	15	CASSLGTGAYNEQFF	TGTGCCAGCAGCCTAGGGACGGGAGCCTACAATGAGCAGTTCTTC
NA	TRBV7-9	TRBJ1-3	NA	18	CASSLVSVSAVSGNTIYF	TGTGCCAGCAGCTTAGTATCGGTCAGTGCGGTGTCCGGAAACACCATATATTTT
NA	TRBV19	TRBJ2-7	NA	15	CASSPSGSLSYEQYF	TGTGCCAGTAGTCCATCCGGGTCTCTCTCCTACGAGCAGTACTTC